This T cell receptor (beta chain) was sequenced for a study of somatic mutations in cytotoxic T cells in rheumatoid arthritis. Study summary: Some V beta antibody-stained T-cell populations were flow-sorted at nearly 100% purity, including V beta1+ cells sequenced for TCRB. Study outcomes and limitations: A largest CD8+ clone above 20% of CD8+ cells occurred in about an eighth of the roughly 60 patients.

With respect to this clone: Its matching antigen is unknown.

Trimming took off 2 bases at V and 4 bases at J, with 9 bases between the two ends. This CDR3 spans 14 amino acids. Germline CDR1 is MGHRA and CDR2 is YSYEKL. Profiling relied on immunoSEQ multiplex PCR, and the TCRdb table lists in-frame clones only, not all of them. The repertoire holds roughly 15,000 clones, around 80% seen once, with approximately 19% in the top ten. Sequenced sample: CD8+ T cells sorted from blood. The chain carries TRBV4-1 and TRBJ1-5; D call uncertain. The source of this sequence is an adult with rheumatoid arthritis. The CDR3 DNA reads as TGCGCCAGCAGCCAAAGCAGGTCAAATCAGCCCCAGCATTTT. Amino acid sequence: CASSQSRSNQPQHF.